A single sample gave rise to the 19 T cell receptor beta chains below, sequenced in a study of memory CD4+ T cells and cytomegalovirus serostatus. The sort gate was single viable CD3+CD4+CD8-CD45RO+ cells for memory CD4+ T cells. Here immunoSEQ multiplex PCR was the method, and the copy in TCRdb shows in-frame clones only, minus some. The sample includes approximately 40,000 clones, roughly 79% of them seen just once. Sequencing was performed on memory CD4+ T cells from blood. These receptors were obtained from an adult in good health and CMV-seronegative.

The genes are TRBV2 and TRBJ2-1; D remains unclear. The germline V and J ends were trimmed by 4 bases and 9 bases, with 13 bases remaining between them. Germline values: CDR1 SNHLY, CDR2 FYNNEI. The CDR3 loop spans 13 amino acids. CDR3 residues: CASSALLAGEQFF. The CDR3 region has the DNA TGTGCCAGCAGTGCCCTCCTTGCAGGTGAGCAGTTCTTC.

The V call is TRBV5-1, the J call TRBJ1-4; no clear D gene. CDR1 and CDR2 from the germline V gene are SGHRS and YFSETQ. Deletions cut 4 bases from V and 0 bases from J, with 19 bases between. The CDR3 is 18 amino acids. For the CDR3, the DNA is TGCGCCAGCAGCCCGCGGAGAGGGAGCGGAGCAACTAATGAAAAACTGTTTTTT. Its protein is CASSPRRGSGATNEKLFF.

This clone appeared a few times. The chain uses TRBV30 and TRBJ1-1; possible D gene TRBD1, 6 bases. V was pared by 4 bases and J by 7 bases, with 16 bases between. Looked up from germline, CDR1 is GTSNPN and CDR2 is SVGIG (reference sequence). The CDR3 contains 13 residues. The CDR3 bases are TGTGCCTGGAATCGAGGGGGGTGGGATGAAGCTTTCTTT. Its translation: CAWNRGGWDEAFF.

This chain links TRBV6-1 with TRBJ1-2; D may be TRBD1 (5 bases). V dropped 3 bases and J dropped 0 bases, with 8 bases sitting between them. Germline V gives CDR1 MNHNS, CDR2 SASEGT. This CDR3 is built from 14 residues. The CDR3 region is CASSESGANYGYTF. In DNA form, the CDR3 reads TGTGCCAGCAGTGAGTCGGGGGCTAACTATGGCTACACCTTC.

This clone was detected a few times. The chain joins TRBV7-9 to TRBJ2-2; 8 bases map to TRBD2. The CDR3 loop spans 16 amino acids. V dropped 3 bases and J dropped 0; count of bases not matched to a gene: 3. Per germline, CDR1 SEHNR and CDR2 FQNEAQ (reference sequence). CDR3 nucleotides: TGTGCCAGCAGCTTCTCACTAGCGGCGAACACCGGGGAGCTGTTTTTT. Translation gives CASSFSLAANTGELFF.

The chain employs TRBV5-1 and TRBJ2-5; TRBD1 is a possible D gene (5 bases). TRBJ2-7 explains the end of the DNA better; the J call may be wrong. The germline V gene has CDR1 SGHRS and CDR2 YFSETQ. This CDR3 comprises 15 residues. DNA of the CDR3: TGCGCCAGCAGCTTAGCGACCAGGGCTACCTACGAGCAGTACTTC. This translates into CASSLATRATYEQYF.

The chain couples TRBV5-1 to TRBJ2-7; TRBD2 matches 11 bases. Germline V gives CDR1 SGHRS, CDR2 YFSETQ. This CDR3 has 14 amino acids. The V segment lost 4 bases and the J segment 4 bases; nucleotides outside the gene matches: 4. This CDR3 is CASSPGTSGYEQYF. The CDR3 nucleotides read TGCGCCAGCAGCCCAGGGACTAGCGGTTACGAGCAGTACTTC.

This rearrangement joins TRBV6-5 to TRBJ2-7, with TRBD1 matching over 8 bases. After removal of 4 bases from V and 4 bases from J, the junction contained 9 bases not matched to a gene. Germline V gives CDR1 MNHEY, CDR2 SVGAGI. CDR3 length: 15 residues. Here the CDR3 reads CASSSFGQGSYEQYF. As DNA, the CDR3 is TGTGCCAGCAGTTCTTTCGGACAGGGATCATACGAGCAGTACTTC.

The chain combines TRBV11-2 with TRBJ1-1; no clear D gene. Trimming removed 3 bases at V and 1 base at J, with 12 bases between. CDR1 and CDR2 (germline): SGHAT, FQNNGV. This CDR3 has 15 amino acids. DNA of the CDR3: TGTGCCAGCAGCTTCGGGATAGAGCGGAACACTGAAGCTTTCTTT. Protein product: CASSFGIERNTEAFF.

V is TRBV13 and J is TRBJ1-2, with TRBD1 as a possible D gene (6 bases). The CDR3 has 14 residues. Looked up from germline, CDR1 is PRHDT and CDR2 is FYEKMQ (reference sequence). Trimming took off 2 bases at V and 0 bases at J, with 7 bases between the two ends. The CDR3: CASSLRTANYGYTF. CDR3 DNA: TGTGCCAGCAGCTTAAGGACAGCTAACTATGGCTACACCTTC. The full variable domain, rest sourced from reference TRBV13 and TRBJ1-2, is AAGVIQSPRHLIKEKRETATLKCYPIPRHDTVYWYQQGPGQDPQFLISFYEKMQSDKGSIPDRFSAQQFSDYHSELNMSSLELGDSALYFCASSLRTANYGYTFGSGTRLTVV.

This clone was detected only once. In nucleotides, the CDR3 is TGTGCCAGCAGGAATCCGGGACAGAATCAGCCCCAGCATTTT. This gives the protein CASRNPGQNQPQHF. This rearrangement joins TRBV6-6 to TRBJ1-5; 7 positions agree with TRBD1. With 6 bases clipped from V and 4 bases from J, the junction kept 6 bases outside the gene matches. This CDR3 contains 14 residues. Germline V lookup: CDR1 MNHNY, CDR2 SVGAGI (reference sequence).

This chain links TRBV7-9 with TRBJ1-4, with D perhaps TRBD1 (5 bases). Trimming removed 6 bases from V and 0 bases from J, with 14 bases in between. The CDR3 runs 16 residues. Germline V lookup: CDR1 SEHNR, CDR2 FQNEAQ (reference sequence). The CDR3 DNA reads as TGTGCCAGCAGGCTAGCGCAGGGTTCAACTAATGAAAAACTGTTTTTT. Encoded protein: CASRLAQGSTNEKLFF. Supplemented by reference TRBV7-9 and TRBJ1-4, the full variable domain reads DTGVSQNPRHKITKRGQNVTFRCDPISEHNRLYWYRQTLGQGPEFLTYFQNEAQLEKSRLLSDRFSAERPKGSFSTLEIQRTEQGDSAMYLCASRLAQGSTNEKLFFGSGTQLSVL.

This sequence joins TRBV7-2 and TRBJ2-7, with D possibly matching TRBD1 (5 bases). This CDR3 region has 14 residues. Trimming took 1 base from V and 8 from J, leaving 15 bases between them. The germline CDR1 and CDR2 sequences are SGHTA and FQGNSA. CDR3 in DNA: TGTGCCAGCAGCTTAGATCCGGTTCTGGACAAGCAGTACTTC. This encodes CASSLDPVLDKQYF.

The chain joins TRBV20-1 to TRBJ1-1; D is unclear. This CDR3 region has 11 residues. The V end was cut by 3 bases, the J end by 6 bases, with 8 bases between. Germline assignment: CDR1 DFQATT and CDR2 SNEGSKA (reference sequence). The CDR3 here is CSARKGSEAFF. The CDR3 nucleotides read TGCAGTGCTAGGAAAGGTTCTGAAGCTTTCTTT.

The chain uses TRBV18 and TRBJ1-3; perhaps TRBD1 as D (5 bases). V was pared by 3 bases and J by 4 bases, with 10 bases between. The germline V gene has CDR1 KGHSH and CDR2 LQKENI. The CDR3 has 14 residues. The CDR3 bases are TGTGCCAGCTCACCGCAGGGTGGCGGAAACACCATATATTTT. This translates into CASSPQGGGNTIYF.

The chain is built from TRBV7-8 and TRBJ1-2, with TRBD1 identical over 7 bases. The V gene end was trimmed by 5 bases and the J gene end by 7 bases; junction bases not matched to a gene: 16. Germline V gives CDR1 SGHVS, CDR2 FQNEAQ. CDR3 size: 16 residues. This CDR3 is CASSPLDRPTRRGYTF. In DNA form, the CDR3 reads TGTGCCAGCAGCCCTCTGGACAGGCCGACCCGCCGTGGCTACACCTTC. The full variable domain, its missing parts supplied by reference TRBV7-8 and TRBJ1-2, is GAGVSQSPRYKVAKRGQDVALRCDPISGHVSLFWYQQALGQGPEFLTYFQNEAQLDKSGLPSDRFFAERPEGSVSTLKIQRTQQEDSAVYLCASSPLDRPTRRGYTFGSGTRLTVV.

The CDR3 sequence is CASSPVGGVDQETQYF. The DNA of the CDR3 is TGTGCCAGCAGCCCCGTAGGGGGGGTTGACCAAGAGACCCAGTACTTC. The V call is TRBV9, the J call TRBJ2-5; tentative D call: TRBD2 (7 bases). The CDR3 has 16 residues. The germline gives CDR1 SGDLS, CDR2 YYNGEE. V lost 4 bases to trimming and J lost 0 bases, with 16 bases between them. Looking up the rest from reference TRBV9 and TRBJ2-5 gives the full variable domain: DSGVTQTPKHLITATGQRVTLRCSPRSGDLSVYWYQQSLDQGLQFLIQYYNGEERAKGNILERFSAQQFPDLHSELNLSSLELGDSALYFCASSPVGGVDQETQYFGPGTRLLVL.

The chain has TRBV5-8 and TRBJ1-3; a weak D match, TRBD1 (5 bases). CDR1 and CDR2 from the germline V gene are SGHTS and YDEGEE. The CDR3 is made up of 15 amino acids. V gave up 4 bases and J gave up 0 bases, with 11 bases separating them. CDR3 loop: CASSRDSTSGNTIYF. As DNA, the CDR3 is TGTGCCAGCAGCCGCGACAGTACCTCTGGAAACACCATATATTTT.

For the CDR3, the DNA is TGTGCCAGCAGCATGTCTGACAGGTCGAGTGGCTACACCTTC. Translation: CASSMSDRSSGYTF. The chain uses TRBV5-5 and TRBJ1-2; TRBD1 is a possible D gene (6 bases). Germline CDR1 SGHKS, CDR2 YYEKEE (reference sequence). CDR3 length: 14 residues. The V and J ends lost 4 bases and 7 bases respectively, with 17 bases between them.